This T cell receptor beta chain stems from a study of regulatory T cells in long-lasting Graves disease. Whole-study findings and limits: Persistent disease was associated with favored TRBV28 usage and with favored use of TRBJ1-2 and TRBJ2-5. Patients with persistent disease shared some 3,000 public clonotypes, outpacing the approximately 920 shared by new patients.

Remarks on this clonotype: The antigen is not known.

Time point specified: persistent/refractory GD, antithyroid drugs over 5 years with positive TRAb. RNA from PBMCs was the source of the TCR library. Graves' disease diagnosis followed American Thyroid Association guidelines. Germline loops: CDR1 DFQATT, CDR2 SNEGSKA (reference sequence). Trimming at V came to 2 bases and at J to 4 bases, leaving 8 bases not matched to a gene. The CDR3 runs 14 residues. Through Arm-PCR of CDR3 regions and iRepertoire HTBI primers, TCR beta libraries were built. MiXCR, run by TCRdb on the multiplex PCR reads, gives a single entry per CDR3 protein. Among 600,000 to 800,000 distinct CDR3 sequences listed, 25% to 35% were seen once.

This rearrangement joins TRBV20-1 to TRBJ2-7; 7 bases fit TRBD2. The receptor was derived from a female donor with Graves disease. The material sequenced was peripheral blood mononuclear cells (PBMCs), taken when the disease was refractory, from a patient treated with antithyroid drugs. The CDR3 bases are TGCAGTGCTAGAATTCCTAGCGGACATTACGAGCAGTACTTC. It specifies CSARIPSGHYEQYF.